This entry is about one T cell receptor (beta chain). Its matching antigen is unknown. Using its own MiXCR run on the reads, TCRdb lists one record per CDR3 protein. Of just over 450,000 distinct CDR3 sequences listed, about 44% are singletons. The sample belongs to a study of T cell repertoires in cytomegalovirus infection. Turning to the study itself: Public TCR beta signatures provided an indication of both CMV infection and a matching HLA type. Overall study results and limits: Frequencies of public TCR beta families were cumulated, and this identified carriers of CMV plus the relevant HLA.

Germline CDR1 is SGHVS and CDR2 is FQNEAQ. V shed 2 bases and J shed 1 base, with 14 bases lying between them. The CDR3 has 16 residues. The source of this sequence is a human donor in good health (CMV status not recorded). Some clones in this sample may be carry-over from other donors' samples. V usage is TRBV7-8 and J usage is TRBJ1-1; D may be TRBD1 (5 bases). The sample here was cultured PBMCs, taken from culture after CMV antigen stimulation. In DNA, the CDR3 is TGTGCCAGCAGCTTACAGGGTCCCCGTACGAACACTGAAGCTTTCTTT. Its protein product is CASSLQGPRTNTEAFF.